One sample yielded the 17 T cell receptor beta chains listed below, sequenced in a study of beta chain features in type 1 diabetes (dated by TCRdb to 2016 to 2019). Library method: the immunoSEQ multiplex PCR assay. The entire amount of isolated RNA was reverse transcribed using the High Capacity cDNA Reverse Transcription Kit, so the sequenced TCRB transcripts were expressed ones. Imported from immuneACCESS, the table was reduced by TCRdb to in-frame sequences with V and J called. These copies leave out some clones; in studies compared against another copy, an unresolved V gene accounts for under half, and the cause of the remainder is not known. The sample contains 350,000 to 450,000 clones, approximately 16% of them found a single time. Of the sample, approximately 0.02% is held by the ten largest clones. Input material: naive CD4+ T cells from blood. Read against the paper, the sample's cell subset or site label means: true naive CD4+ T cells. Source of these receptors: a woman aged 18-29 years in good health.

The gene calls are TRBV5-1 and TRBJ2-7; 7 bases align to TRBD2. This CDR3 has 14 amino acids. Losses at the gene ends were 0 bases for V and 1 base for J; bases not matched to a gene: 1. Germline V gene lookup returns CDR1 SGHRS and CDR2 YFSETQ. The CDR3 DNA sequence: TGCGCCAGCAGCTTGGAGCGGGGATCCTACGAGCAGTACTTC. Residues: CASSLERGSYEQYF. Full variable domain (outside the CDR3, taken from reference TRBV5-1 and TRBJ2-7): KAGVTQTPRYLIKTRGQQVTLSCSPISGHRSVSWYQQTPGQGLQFLFEYFSETQRNKGNFPGRFSGRQFSNSRSEMNVSTLELGDSALYLCASSLERGSYEQYFGPGTRLTVT.

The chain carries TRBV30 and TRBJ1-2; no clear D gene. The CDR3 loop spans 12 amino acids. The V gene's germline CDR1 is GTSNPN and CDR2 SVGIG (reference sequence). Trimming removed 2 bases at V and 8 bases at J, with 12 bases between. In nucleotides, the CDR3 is TGTGCCTGGAGTCCCCAGTTGGGCGGCTACACCTTC. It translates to CAWSPQLGGYTF.

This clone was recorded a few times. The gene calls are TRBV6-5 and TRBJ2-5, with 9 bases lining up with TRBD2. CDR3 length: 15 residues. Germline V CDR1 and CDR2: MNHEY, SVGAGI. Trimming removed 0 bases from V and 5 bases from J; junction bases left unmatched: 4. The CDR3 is CASSYSASGTETQYF. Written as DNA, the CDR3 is TGTGCCAGCAGTTACTCGGCTAGCGGGACCGAGACCCAGTACTTC.

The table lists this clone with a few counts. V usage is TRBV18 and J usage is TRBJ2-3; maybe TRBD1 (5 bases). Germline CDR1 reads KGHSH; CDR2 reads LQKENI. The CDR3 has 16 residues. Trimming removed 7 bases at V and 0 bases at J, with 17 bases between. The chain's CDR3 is CASFTRTRLSTDTQYF. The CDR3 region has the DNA TGTGCCAGCTTCACCCGGACACGTCTGAGCACAGATACGCAGTATTTT.

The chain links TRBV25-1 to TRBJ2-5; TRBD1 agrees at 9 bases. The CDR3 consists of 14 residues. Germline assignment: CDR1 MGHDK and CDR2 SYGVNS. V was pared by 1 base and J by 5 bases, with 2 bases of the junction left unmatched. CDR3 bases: TGTGCCAGCAGTGAATCCGGGACAGGGGAGACCCAGTACTTC. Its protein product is CASSESGTGETQYF.

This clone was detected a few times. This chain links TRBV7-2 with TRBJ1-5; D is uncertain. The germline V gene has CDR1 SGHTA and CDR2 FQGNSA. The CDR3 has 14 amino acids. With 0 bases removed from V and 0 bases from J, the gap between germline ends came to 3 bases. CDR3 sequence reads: CASSLARSNQPQHF. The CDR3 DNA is TGTGCCAGCAGCTTAGCCCGTAGCAATCAGCCCCAGCATTTT.

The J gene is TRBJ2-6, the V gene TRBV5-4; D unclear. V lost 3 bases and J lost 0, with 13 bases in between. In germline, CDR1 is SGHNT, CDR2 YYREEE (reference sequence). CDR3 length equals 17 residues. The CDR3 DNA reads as TGTGCCAGCAGCTCCGACACGCCAAGCTCTGGGGCCAACGTCCTGACTTTC. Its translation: CASSSDTPSSGANVLTF.

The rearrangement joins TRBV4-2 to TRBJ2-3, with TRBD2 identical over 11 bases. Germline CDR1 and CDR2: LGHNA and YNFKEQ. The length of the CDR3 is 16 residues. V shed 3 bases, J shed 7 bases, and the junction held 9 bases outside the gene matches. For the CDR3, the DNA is TGTGCCAGCAGCCAGGAACTAGCGGGAGTTGAAAATACGCAGTATTTT. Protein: CASSQELAGVENTQYF.

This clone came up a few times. The CDR3 here is CASSSQADTGELFF. In nucleotides, the CDR3 is TGTGCCAGCAGCTCGCAGGCCGACACCGGGGAGCTGTTTTTT. The chain carries TRBV7-9 and TRBJ2-2; D is unresolved. V gave up 4 bases and J gave up 3 bases, with 9 bases separating them. CDR3 length equals 14 residues. Germline V CDR1 and CDR2: SEHNR, FQNEAQ (reference sequence).

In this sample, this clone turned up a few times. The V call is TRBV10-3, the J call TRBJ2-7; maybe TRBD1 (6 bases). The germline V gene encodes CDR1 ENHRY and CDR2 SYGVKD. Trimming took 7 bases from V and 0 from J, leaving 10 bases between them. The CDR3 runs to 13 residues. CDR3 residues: CAITRDNSYEQYF. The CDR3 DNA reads TGTGCCATCACCCGGGACAACTCCTACGAGCAGTACTTC.

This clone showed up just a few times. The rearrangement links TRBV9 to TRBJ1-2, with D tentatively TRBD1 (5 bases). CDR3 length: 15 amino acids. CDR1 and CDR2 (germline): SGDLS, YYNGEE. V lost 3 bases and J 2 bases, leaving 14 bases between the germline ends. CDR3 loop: CASSGRQFINYGYTF. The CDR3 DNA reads TGTGCCAGCAGCGGAAGACAGTTTATCAACTATGGCTACACCTTC.

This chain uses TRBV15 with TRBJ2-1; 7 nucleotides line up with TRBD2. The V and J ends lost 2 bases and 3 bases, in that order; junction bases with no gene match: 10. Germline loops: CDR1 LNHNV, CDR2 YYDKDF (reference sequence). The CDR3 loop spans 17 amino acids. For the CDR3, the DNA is TGTGCCACCAGCAGAAGATATGGCGGGAGCAACTACAATGAGCAGTTCTTC. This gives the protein CATSRRYGGSNYNEQFF.

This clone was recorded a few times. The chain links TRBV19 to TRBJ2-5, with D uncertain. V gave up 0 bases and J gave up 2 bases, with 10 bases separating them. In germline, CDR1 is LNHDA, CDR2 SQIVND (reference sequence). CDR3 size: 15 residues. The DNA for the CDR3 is TGTGCCAGTAGTATAGATCCTCACGGGCAAGAGACCCAGTACTTC. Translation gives CASSIDPHGQETQYF.

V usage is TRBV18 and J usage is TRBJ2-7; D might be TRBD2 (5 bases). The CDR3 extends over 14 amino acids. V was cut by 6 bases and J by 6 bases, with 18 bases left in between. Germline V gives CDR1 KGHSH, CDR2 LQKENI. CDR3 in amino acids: CASSSAANAGEQYF. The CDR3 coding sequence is TGTGCCAGCTCCTCAGCGGCTAATGCCGGCGAGCAGTACTTC.

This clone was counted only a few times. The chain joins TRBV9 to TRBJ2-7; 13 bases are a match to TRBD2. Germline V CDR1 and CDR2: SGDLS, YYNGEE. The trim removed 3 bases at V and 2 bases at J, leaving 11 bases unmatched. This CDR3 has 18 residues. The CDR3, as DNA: TGTGCCAGCAGCGCCAGCCAGACTAGCGGGAGGCCCCCCTACGAGCAGTACTTC. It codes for CASSASQTSGRPPYEQYF.

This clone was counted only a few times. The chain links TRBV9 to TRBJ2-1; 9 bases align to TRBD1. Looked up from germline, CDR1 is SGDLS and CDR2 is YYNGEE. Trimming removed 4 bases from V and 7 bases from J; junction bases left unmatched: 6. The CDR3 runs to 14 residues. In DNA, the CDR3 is TGTGCCAGCAGCATTCTGACAGGGGGGAATGAGCAGTTCTTC. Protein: CASSILTGGNEQFF.

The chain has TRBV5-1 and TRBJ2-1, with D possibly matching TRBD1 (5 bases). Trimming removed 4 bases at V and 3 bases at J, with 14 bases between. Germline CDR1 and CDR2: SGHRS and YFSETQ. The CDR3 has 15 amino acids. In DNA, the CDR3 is TGCGCCAGCAGCGCTACAGGTGGGGACTACAATGAGCAGTTCTTC. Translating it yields CASSATGGDYNEQFF.